This T cell receptor beta chain was obtained from a study of cytomegalovirus exposure and HLA in healthy donors. Study-level results: From TCR beta sequences, most subjects' HLA-A and HLA-B alleles were reportedly predicted accurately.

In the PCR, 60 Vbeta and 13 Jbeta primers were used. The authors' processing: About 12 million of 80 million or so unique TCR beta chains were shared, per a later count. The data were produced by immunoSEQ multiplex PCR, yet TCRdb's version contains in-frame clones alone and is incomplete. D and trimming come from the DNA, and the V and J calls and clone size come from that table. The sample holds about 150,000 clones, about 85% seen once. Germline V CDR1 and CDR2: KGHSH, LQKENI. V shed 6 bases and J shed 4 bases, with 12 bases lying between them. The CDR3 is 13 residues long. Remarks on this clone: Its antigen is not known.

The receptor was derived from a boy aged 2 to 10 in good health and CMV-seronegative. Sequencing input: PBMCs. The chain combines TRBV18 with TRBJ1-1; the D gene is possibly TRBD1 (5 bases). The CDR3 region is CASSSGSGTEAFF. In DNA form, the CDR3 reads TGTGCCAGCTCGTCAGGGTCAGGCACTGAAGCTTTCTTT.